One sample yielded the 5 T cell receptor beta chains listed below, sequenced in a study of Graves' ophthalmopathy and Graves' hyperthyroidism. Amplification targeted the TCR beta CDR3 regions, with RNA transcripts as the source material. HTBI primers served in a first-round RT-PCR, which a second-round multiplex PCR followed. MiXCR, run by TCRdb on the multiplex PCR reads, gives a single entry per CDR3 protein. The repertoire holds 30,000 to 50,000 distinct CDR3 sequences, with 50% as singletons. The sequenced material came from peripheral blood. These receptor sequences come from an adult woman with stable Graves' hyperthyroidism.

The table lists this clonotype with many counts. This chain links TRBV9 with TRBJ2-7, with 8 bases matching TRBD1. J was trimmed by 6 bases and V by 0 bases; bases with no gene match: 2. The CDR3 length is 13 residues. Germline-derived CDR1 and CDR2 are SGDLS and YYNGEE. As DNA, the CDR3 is TGTGCCAGCAGCGTAGGGACAGGGTTCGAGCAGTACTTC. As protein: CASSVGTGFEQYF.

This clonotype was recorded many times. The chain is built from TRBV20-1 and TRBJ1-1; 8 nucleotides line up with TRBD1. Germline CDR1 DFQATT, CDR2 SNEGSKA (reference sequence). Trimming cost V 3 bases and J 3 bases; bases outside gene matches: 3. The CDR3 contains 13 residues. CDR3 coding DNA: TGCAGTGCTAGGGACAGGGAGTACACTGAAGCTTTCTTT. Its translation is CSARDREYTEAFF.

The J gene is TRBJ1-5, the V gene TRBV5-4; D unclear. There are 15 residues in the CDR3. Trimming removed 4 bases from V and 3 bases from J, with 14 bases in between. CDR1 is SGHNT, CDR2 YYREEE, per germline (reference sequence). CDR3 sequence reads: CASSMDRGFNQPQHF. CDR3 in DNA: TGTGCCAGCAGCATGGATCGCGGTTTCAATCAGCCCCAGCATTTT.

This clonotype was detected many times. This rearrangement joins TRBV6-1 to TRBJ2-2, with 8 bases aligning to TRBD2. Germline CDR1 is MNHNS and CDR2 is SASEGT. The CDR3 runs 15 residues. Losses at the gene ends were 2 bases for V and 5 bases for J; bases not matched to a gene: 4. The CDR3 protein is CASSEMAGGTGELFF. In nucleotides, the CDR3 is TGTGCCAGCAGTGAAATGGCGGGAGGTACCGGGGAGCTGTTTTTT.

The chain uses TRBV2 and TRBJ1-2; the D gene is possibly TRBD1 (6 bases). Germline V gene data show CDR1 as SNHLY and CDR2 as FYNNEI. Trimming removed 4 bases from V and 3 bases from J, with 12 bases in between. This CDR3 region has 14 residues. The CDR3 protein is CASSGTVRDYGYTF. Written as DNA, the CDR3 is TGTGCCAGCAGTGGGACAGTCCGTGACTATGGCTACACCTTC.